The clone carrying this TCR beta chain was recorded many times. With a duration under 3 months, ophthalmopathy in the donors showed moderate-to-severe activity, CAS ≥3 and NOSPECS ≥4. This record belongs to a study of Graves' ophthalmopathy and Graves' hyperthyroidism. The CDR3 is made up of 15 amino acids. The V gene's germline CDR1 is MDHEN and CDR2 SYDVKM. Trimming removed 2 bases from V and 2 bases from J; junction bases left unmatched: 5. RNA transcripts were the source from which TCR beta CDR3 regions were amplified. Second-round multiplex PCR followed a first-round RT-PCR using HTBI primers. Each CDR3 protein is one row after TCRdb ran MiXCR on the multiplex PCR reads. The sample holds approximately 160,000 distinct CDR3 sequences; about two fifths are singletons and the top ten take roughly 8.9%.

The V gene is TRBV28, the J gene TRBJ2-7; 8 bases agree with TRBD2. The clonotype comes from a young man with Graves' ophthalmopathy. The sample was peripheral blood. This chain's CDR3 is CASSLRGGRTYEQYF. The CDR3, as DNA: TGTGCCAGCAGTTTACGGGGCGGGAGGACCTACGAGCAGTACTTC.